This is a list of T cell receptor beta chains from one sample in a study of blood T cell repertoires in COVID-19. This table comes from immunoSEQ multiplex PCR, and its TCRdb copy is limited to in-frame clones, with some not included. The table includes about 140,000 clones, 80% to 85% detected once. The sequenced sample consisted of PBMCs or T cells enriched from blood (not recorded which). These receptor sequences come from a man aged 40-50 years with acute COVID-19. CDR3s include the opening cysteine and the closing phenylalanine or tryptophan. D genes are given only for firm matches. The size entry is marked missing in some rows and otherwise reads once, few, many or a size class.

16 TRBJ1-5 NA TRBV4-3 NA CASSQTWEGGNQPQHF TGCGCCAGCAGCCAGACTTGGGAAGGGGGCAATCAGCCCCAGCATTTT
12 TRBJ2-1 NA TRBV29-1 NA CSARQAGNEQFF TGCAGCGCAAGACAGGCGGGCAATGAGCAGTTCTTC
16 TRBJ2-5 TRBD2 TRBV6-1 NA CASSERGLAWRETQYF TGTGCCAGCAGTGAGCGGGGACTAGCGTGGCGAGAGACCCAGTACTTC
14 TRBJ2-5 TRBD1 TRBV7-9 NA CASSSYRGLETQYF TGTGCCAGCAGCTCTTACAGGGGATTGGAGACCCAGTACTTC
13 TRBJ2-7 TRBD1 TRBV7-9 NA CASSLLGQSEQYF TGTGCCAGCAGCTTACTGGGACAGAGCGAGCAGTACTTC
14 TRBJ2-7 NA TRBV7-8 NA CASSLLSLVGEQYF TGTGCCAGCAGCTTACTTTCATTGGTCGGCGAGCAGTACTTC
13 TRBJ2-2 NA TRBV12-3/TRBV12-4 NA CASCGVNTGELFF TGTGCCAGCTGCGGGGTAAACACCGGGGAGCTGTTTTTT
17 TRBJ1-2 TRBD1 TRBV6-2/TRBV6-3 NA CASSYPPHRDSFFGYTF TGTGCCAGCAGTTACCCACCACACCGGGACAGTTTCTTTGGCTACACCTTC
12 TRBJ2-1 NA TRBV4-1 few CASSQSLNEQFF TGCGCCAGCAGCCAATCCCTTAATGAGCAGTTCTTC
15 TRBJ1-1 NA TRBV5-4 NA CASSLDPDIGTEAFF TGTGCCAGCAGCTTGGATCCGGACATCGGCACTGAAGCTTTCTTT
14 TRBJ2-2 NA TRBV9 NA CASRLESNTGELFF TGTGCCAGTCGTCTGGAGTCGAACACCGGGGAGCTGTTTTTT
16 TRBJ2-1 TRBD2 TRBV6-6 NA CASSYYEREGRNEQFF TGTGCCAGCAGTTACTATGAGCGGGAGGGGAGGAATGAGCAGTTCTTC
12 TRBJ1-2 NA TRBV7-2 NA CASSYGNRGYTF TGTGCCAGCAGCTACGGGAACCGCGGCTACACCTTC
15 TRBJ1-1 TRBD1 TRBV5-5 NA CASSPTGQPNTEAFF TGTGCCAGCAGCCCAACGGGACAGCCGAACACTGAAGCTTTCTTT
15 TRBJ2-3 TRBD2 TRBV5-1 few CASSLVLAGTDTQYF TGCGCCAGCAGCTTGGTACTAGCGGGCACAGATACGCAGTATTTT
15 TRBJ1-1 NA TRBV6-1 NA CASSESVARNTEAFF TGTGCCAGCAGTGAATCGGTTGCACGGAACACTGAAGCTTTCTTT
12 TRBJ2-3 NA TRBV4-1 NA CASSHERDTQYF TGCGCCAGCAGCCACGAGAGGGATACGCAGTATTTT
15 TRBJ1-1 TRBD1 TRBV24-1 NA CATSGLRQGDTEAFF TGTGCCACCAGTGGTCTAAGACAGGGGGACACTGAAGCTTTCTTT
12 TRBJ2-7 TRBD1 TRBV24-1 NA CATARGTGEQYF TGTGCCACCGCCCGGGGGACAGGCGAGCAGTACTTC
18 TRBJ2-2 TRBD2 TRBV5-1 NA CASSDLLKSGRASGELFF TGCGCCAGCAGCGACCTTTTAAAGAGCGGGAGGGCCTCCGGGGAGCTGTTTTTT
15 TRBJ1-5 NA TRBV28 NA CASSSRRGAIQPQHF TGTGCCAGCAGCTCCCGGCGGGGGGCTATTCAGCCCCAGCATTTT
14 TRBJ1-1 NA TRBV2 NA CASSDGTLNTEAFF TGTGCCAGCAGTGATGGGACTCTGAACACTGAAGCTTTCTTT
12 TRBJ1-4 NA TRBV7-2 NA CASSPTNEQLFF TGTGCCAGCAGCCCCACTAATGAACAACTGTTTTTT
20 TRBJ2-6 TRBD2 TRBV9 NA CASSKFGGREADPRANVLTF TGTGCCAGCAGTAAATTTGGGGGGAGGGAAGCTGATCCTCGGGCCAACGTCCTGACTTTC
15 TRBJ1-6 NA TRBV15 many CATSREGVGNSPLHF TGTGCCACCAGCAGAGAAGGGGTGGGGAATTCACCCCTCCACTTT
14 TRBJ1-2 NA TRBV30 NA CAWTHVGGYYGYTF TGTGCCTGGACCCACGTCGGGGGGTACTATGGCTACACCTTC